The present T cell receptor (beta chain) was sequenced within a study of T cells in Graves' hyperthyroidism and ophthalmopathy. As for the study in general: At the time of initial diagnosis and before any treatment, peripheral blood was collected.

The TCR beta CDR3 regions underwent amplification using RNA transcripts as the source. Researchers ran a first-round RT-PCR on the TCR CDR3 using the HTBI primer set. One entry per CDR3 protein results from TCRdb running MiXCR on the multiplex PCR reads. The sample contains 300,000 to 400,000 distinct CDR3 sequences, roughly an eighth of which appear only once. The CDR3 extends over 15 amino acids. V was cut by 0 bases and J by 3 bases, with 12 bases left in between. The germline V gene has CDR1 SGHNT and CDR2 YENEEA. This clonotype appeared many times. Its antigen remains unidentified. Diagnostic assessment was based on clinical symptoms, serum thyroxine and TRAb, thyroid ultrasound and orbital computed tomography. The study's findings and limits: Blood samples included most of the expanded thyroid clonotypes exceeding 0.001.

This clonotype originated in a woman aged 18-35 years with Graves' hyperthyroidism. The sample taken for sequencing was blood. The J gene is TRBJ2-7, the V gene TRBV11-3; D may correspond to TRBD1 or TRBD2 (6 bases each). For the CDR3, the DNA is TGTGCCAGCAGCTTAGAGCTACAGGGACTCTACGAGCAGTACTTC. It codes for CASSLELQGLYEQYF.